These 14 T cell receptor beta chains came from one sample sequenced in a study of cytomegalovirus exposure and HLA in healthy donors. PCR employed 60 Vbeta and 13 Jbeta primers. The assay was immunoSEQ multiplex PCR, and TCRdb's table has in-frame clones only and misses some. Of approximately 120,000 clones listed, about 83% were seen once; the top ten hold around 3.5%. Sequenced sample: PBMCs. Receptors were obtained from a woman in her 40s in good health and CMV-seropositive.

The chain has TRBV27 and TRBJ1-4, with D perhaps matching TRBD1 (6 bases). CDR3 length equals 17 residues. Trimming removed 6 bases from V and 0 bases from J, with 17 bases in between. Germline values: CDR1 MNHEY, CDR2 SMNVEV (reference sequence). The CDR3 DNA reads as TGTGCCAGCAGCCGGATTGGGGGCTTGGCAACTAATGAAAAACTGTTTTTT. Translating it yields CASSRIGGLATNEKLFF.

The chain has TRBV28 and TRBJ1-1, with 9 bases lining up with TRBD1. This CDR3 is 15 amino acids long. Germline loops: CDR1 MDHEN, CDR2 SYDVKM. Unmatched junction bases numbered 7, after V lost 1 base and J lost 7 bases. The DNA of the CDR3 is TGTGCCAGCAGTTTATCGGGGTGGGGACAGGGTGAAGCTTTCTTT. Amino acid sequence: CASSLSGWGQGEAFF.

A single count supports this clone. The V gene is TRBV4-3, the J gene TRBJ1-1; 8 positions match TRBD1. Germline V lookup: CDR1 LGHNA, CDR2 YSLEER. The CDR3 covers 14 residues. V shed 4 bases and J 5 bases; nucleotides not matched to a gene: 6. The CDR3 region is CASSPQGGDTEAFF. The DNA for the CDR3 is TGCGCCAGCAGCCCACAGGGGGGTGATACTGAAGCTTTCTTT.

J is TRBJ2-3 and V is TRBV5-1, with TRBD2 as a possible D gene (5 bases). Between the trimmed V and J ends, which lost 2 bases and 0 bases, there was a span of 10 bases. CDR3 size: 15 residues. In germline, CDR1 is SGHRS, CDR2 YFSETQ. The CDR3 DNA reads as TGCGCCAGCAGCTTCGGAGCGGCTAGCACAGATACGCAGTATTTT. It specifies CASSFGAASTDTQYF.

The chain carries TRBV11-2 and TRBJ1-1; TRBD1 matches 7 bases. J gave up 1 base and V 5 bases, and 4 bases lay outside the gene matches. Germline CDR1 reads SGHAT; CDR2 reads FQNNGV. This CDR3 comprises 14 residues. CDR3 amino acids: CASSPRTGNTEAFF. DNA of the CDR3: TGTGCCAGCAGCCCCCGGACAGGGAACACTGAAGCTTTCTTT.

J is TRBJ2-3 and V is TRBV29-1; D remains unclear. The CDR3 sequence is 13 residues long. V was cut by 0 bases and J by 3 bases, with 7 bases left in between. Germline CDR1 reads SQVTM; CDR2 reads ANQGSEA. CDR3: CSVEDERTDTQYF. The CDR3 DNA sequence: TGCAGCGTTGAAGATGAGAGGACAGATACGCAGTATTTT.

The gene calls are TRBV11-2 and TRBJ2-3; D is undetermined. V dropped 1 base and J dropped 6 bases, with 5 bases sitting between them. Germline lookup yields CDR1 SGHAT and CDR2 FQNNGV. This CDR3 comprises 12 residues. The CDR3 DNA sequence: TGTGCCAGCAGCTTAGTCCCTGATACGCAGTATTTT. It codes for CASSLVPDTQYF.

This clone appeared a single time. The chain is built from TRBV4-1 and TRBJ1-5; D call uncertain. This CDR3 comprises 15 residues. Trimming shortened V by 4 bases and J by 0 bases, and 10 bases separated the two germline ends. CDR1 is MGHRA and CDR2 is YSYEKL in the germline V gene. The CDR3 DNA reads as TGCGCCAGCAGCCGCGAGGGTGATAGCAATCAGCCCCAGCATTTT. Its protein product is CASSREGDSNQPQHF.

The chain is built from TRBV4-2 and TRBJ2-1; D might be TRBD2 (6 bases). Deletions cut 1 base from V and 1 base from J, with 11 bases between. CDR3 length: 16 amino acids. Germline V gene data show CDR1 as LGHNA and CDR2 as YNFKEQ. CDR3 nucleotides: TGTGCCAGCAGCCAAGGGTCCGGGAGTTCCTACAATGAGCAGTTCTTC. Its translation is CASSQGSGSSYNEQFF.

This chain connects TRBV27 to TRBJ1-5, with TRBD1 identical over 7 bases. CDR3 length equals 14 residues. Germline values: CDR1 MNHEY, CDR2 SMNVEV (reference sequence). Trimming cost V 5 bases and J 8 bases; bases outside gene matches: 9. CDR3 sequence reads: CASSTRQGLEPQHF. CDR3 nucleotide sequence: TGTGCCAGCAGTACCCGACAGGGTTTGGAGCCCCAGCATTTT.

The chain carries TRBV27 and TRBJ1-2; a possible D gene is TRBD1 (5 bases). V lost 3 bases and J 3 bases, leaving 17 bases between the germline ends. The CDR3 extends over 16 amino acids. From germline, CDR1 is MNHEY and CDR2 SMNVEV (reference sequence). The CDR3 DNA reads TGTGCCAGCAGTTTTTCCCCTACAGGAGGGCACTATGGCTACACCTTC. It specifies CASSFSPTGGHYGYTF.

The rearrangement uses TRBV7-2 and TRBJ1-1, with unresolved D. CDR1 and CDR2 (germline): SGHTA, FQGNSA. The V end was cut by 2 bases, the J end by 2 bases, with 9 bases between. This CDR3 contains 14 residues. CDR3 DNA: TGTGCCAGCAGCTTAAGCGCGGTAAACACTGAAGCTTTCTTT. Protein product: CASSLSAVNTEAFF.

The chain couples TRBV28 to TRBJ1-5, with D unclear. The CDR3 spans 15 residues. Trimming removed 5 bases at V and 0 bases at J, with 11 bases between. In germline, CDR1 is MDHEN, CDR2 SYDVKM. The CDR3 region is CASSPTGLSNQPQHF. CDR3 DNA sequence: TGTGCCAGCAGTCCTACCGGTCTTAGCAATCAGCCCCAGCATTTT. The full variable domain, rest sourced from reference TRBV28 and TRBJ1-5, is DVKVTQSSRYLVKRTGEKVFLECVQDMDHENMFWYRQDPGLGLRLIYFSYDVKMKEKGDIPEGYSVSREKKERFSLILESASTNQTSMYLCASSPTGLSNQPQHFGDGTRLSIL.

Here the CDR3 DNA reads TGTGCCATCAGTGAGTCGCCTTATCGACGGACAACTGAAAAACTGTTTTTT. Translated: CAISESPYRRTTEKLFF. This chain uses TRBV10-3 with TRBJ1-4; D may be TRBD1 (5 bases). Germline values: CDR1 ENHRY, CDR2 SYGVKD. Trimming stripped 0 bases from V and 7 bases from J, with 18 bases between. This CDR3 has 17 residues.